This T cell receptor beta chain was documented in a study of long-term antiretroviral therapy in people with HIV. Notes on the study in general: Records did not include ART adherence, viral resistance or therapy changes. In samples taken after ART, diversity increased but remained below transplant donor control levels.

The CDR3 is 15 residues long. V dropped 6 bases and J dropped 10; count of bases not matched to a gene: 10. Germline-derived CDR1 and CDR2 are LNHDA and SQIVND (reference sequence). Researchers report immunoSEQ v3.0 was run at survey level. The repertoire was sequenced with immunoSEQ multiplex PCR; TCRdb's copy has only in-frame clones and lacks some. Here the sample spans roughly 9,100 clones, 60% to 85% being singletons. A note on this clone: Its specificity is not known.

The source material was unsorted PBMCs, sampled 1.8 years before starting antiretroviral therapy. This TCR was recovered from a man in his forties or fifties with HIV. The V gene is TRBV19, the J gene TRBJ1-6, with 9 bases that match TRBD1. For the CDR3, the DNA is TGTGCCAGTAGGCGGGACAGGGAGGTGGGATCACCCCTCCACTTT. This gives the protein CASRRDREVGSPLHF.